Listed below are T cell receptor beta chains from one sample, sequenced in a study of T cells in tuberculosis. TCRdb keeps only in-frame clones here, not all; method: immunoSEQ multiplex PCR. In the table there are approximately 35,000 clones, around 95% of which are singletons. The specimen was PBMCs. These receptors all come from a donor aged 10-35 years with latent tuberculosis or without tuberculosis infection. Both conserved end residues are part of each CDR3. D genes are given only for firm matches. A clone size is listed for some rows: how often the clone was seen (once, few, many), or a class if it is expanded.

abundance,d_gene,v_gene,j_gene,CDR3nt,CDR3aa
-,-,TRBV6-5,TRBJ2-2,TGTGCCAGCAGTTACCGGGGCACCGGGGAGCTGTTTTTT,CASSYRGTGELFF
-,-,TRBV19,TRBJ1-1,TGTGCCAGTAAAGGACAGTTAAACACTGAAGCTTTCTTT,CASKGQLNTEAFF
-,TRBD2,TRBV6-1,TRBJ2-7,TGTGCCAGCAGTGAAATGTGGGACTACTCCTCCTACGAGCAGTACTTC,CASSEMWDYSSYEQYF
few,-,TRBV7-2,TRBJ1-1,TGTGCCAGCAGCTCGCCAACAGGGAACACTGAAGCTTTCTTT,CASSSPTGNTEAFF
-,-,TRBV5-1,TRBJ1-2,TGCGCCAGCAGCTCCCCCGGGGGAGGCTACACCTTC,CASSSPGGGYTF
-,TRBD1,TRBV25-1,TRBJ1-2,TGTGCCAGCAGAGAACAGGGGGCCGATGACTACACCTTC,CASREQGADDYTF
-,TRBD2,TRBV5-1,TRBJ2-3,TGCGCCAGCAGCCGGGACGCGGGAGGGGTAGCCACAGATACGCAGTATTTT,CASSRDAGGVATDTQYF
-,TRBD1,TRBV13,TRBJ2-3,TGTGCCAGCAGCCGAGACAGGGCTAGCACAGATACGCAGTATTTT,CASSRDRASTDTQYF
once,TRBD2,TRBV27,TRBJ2-5,TGTGCCAGCAGACCGGGACTAGCAGACCAAGAGACCCAGTACTTC,CASRPGLADQETQYF
-,-,TRBV19,TRBJ1-1,TGTGCCAGTAGTGTGGGGCGAACTGAAGCTTTCTTT,CASSVGRTEAFF
-,-,TRBV6-5,TRBJ1-6,TGTGCCAGCAGTCGGACAGCATATAATTCACCCCTCCACTTT,CASSRTAYNSPLHF
-,TRBD1,TRBV7-3,TRBJ2-6,TGTGCCAGCAGCTTAATAAGGCGAGACAGGGGGCAAGGGGCCAACGTCCTGACTTTC,CASSLIRRDRGQGANVLTF
-,-,TRBV30,TRBJ1-1,TGTGCCTGGAGTGTTGGACTGGGGAACACTGAAGCTTTCTTT,CAWSVGLGNTEAFF
-,-,TRBV6-1,TRBJ1-1,TGTGCCAGCAGAATGACAGGTTGGAACACTGAAGCTTTCTTT,CASRMTGWNTEAFF
-,-,TRBV6-1,TRBJ1-2,TGTGCCGCTACAGAGGGCTATGGCTACACCTTC,CAATEGYGYTF
-,TRBD2,TRBV10-2,TRBJ2-3,TGCGCCAGCAGTGAAGCGGGGGGGCGGACAGATACGCAGTATTTT,CASSEAGGRTDTQYF